This TCR beta chain comes out of a study of blood T cell repertoires in COVID-19. Looking at the study overall: The origin of the acute and convalescent COVID-19 samples was the United States, Italy and Spain.

Sequenced by immunoSEQ multiplex PCR; TCRdb stores in-frame clones only, minus some. The profile shows hundreds of thousands of clones, roughly 87% of them singletons. This clone showed up just a few times. This TCR was recovered from a woman aged 50 to 65 who had recovered from COVID-19. Sample: peripheral blood.

The CDR3 region has the DNA TGTGCCAGCAGTGACCCGGGGGGTGAAGCTTTCTTT. Its translation is CASSDPGGEAFF. The chain combines TRBV6-1 with TRBJ1-1, with D perhaps TRBD1 (5 bases). The CDR3 contains 12 residues. The germline V gene has CDR1 MNHNS and CDR2 SASEGT. V dropped 3 bases and J dropped 7 bases, with 9 bases sitting between them.